The present TCR beta chain was sequenced within a study of blood T cells in healthy people across ages. This CDR3 contains 16 residues. Germline-derived CDR1 and CDR2 are SGHRS and YFSETQ. Trimming removed 4 bases from V and 7 bases from J, with 24 bases in between. It was with a sample-barcoded 5' primer and a J-beta primer mix that a second PCR of roughly 7 to 12 cycles was run. Every individual sample yielded 2.5 million or more paired-end reads (each containing CDR3). TCRdb called the 5' RACE reads again in MiXCR, with one record for every CDR3 protein. The repertoire holds under 800,000 distinct CDR3 sequences, with around 40% as singletons. Turning to this clonotype: A much larger clonotype is one base distant, so this may be a read error.

The receptor's source is a woman aged 55-69 years in good health. The genes are TRBV5-1 and TRBJ2-7, with a possible D match to TRBD1 (6 bases). Sequenced sample: blood. In DNA, the CDR3 is TGCGCCAGCAGCCTAACACAGGGCTCTACAATTGGTGAGCAGTACTTC. It is translated as CASSLTQGSTIGEQYF.